The TCR beta chain under discussion was sequenced for a study of regulatory T cells in long-lasting Graves disease. Combining iRepertoire HTBI primers with Arm-PCR of CDR3 regions, the authors built TCR beta libraries. From the multiplex PCR reads, TCRdb called clonotypes with MiXCR, one entry per CDR3 protein. In the table there are a few hundred thousand distinct CDR3 sequences, around 11% of which are singletons. The length of the CDR3 is 16 residues. V lost 2 bases and J lost 0, with 16 bases in between. Germline CDR1 and CDR2: DFQATT and SNEGSKA (reference sequence). Regarding time point: newly diagnosed GD, antithyroid drugs for less than 3 months. The TCR library used RNA extracted from PBMCs. Another study also made use of these data, one on T cells in Graves' hyperthyroidism and ophthalmopathy.

The receptor was derived from a woman between 18 and 29 years old with Graves disease. Source: peripheral blood mononuclear cells (PBMCs), taken at new diagnosis, from a patient treated with antithyroid drugs. This sequence joins TRBV20-1 and TRBJ1-1; no reliable D call. CDR3 amino acids: CSARKGRRAMNTEAFF. DNA for the CDR3: TGCAGTGCTAGAAAGGGCAGGAGAGCTATGAACACTGAAGCTTTCTTT.